The entry that follows covers one T cell receptor (beta chain) sequence. Its specificity is unknown. This sample is part of a study of OX40 agonist ivuxolimab in advanced cancers. Overall study findings and caveats: Still undetermined is the antigen specificity of the expanded peripheral T cells.

People who had autoimmune disease history or systemic immunosuppression were excluded. Sequencing used immunoSEQ multiplex PCR; TCRdb keeps in-frame clones, though not all of them. The data show some 74,000 clones, approximately 90% seen once. V lost 8 bases, J lost 0 bases, and 8 bases lay in between. Germline CDR1 SNHLY, CDR2 FYNNEI. The CDR3 spans 13 residues. The receptor comes from an adult with an advanced solid tumor such as melanoma, head and neck, liver or kidney cancer. The rearrangement links TRBV2 to TRBJ2-1, with D perhaps TRBD2 (5 bases). The sequencing used CD4+ or CD8+ T cells sorted from blood, collected in a trial of the OX40 agonist ivuxolimab. CDR3 DNA sequence: TGTGCCAGCCTTCGGGACTCCTACAATGAGCAGTTCTTC. It specifies CASLRDSYNEQFF.